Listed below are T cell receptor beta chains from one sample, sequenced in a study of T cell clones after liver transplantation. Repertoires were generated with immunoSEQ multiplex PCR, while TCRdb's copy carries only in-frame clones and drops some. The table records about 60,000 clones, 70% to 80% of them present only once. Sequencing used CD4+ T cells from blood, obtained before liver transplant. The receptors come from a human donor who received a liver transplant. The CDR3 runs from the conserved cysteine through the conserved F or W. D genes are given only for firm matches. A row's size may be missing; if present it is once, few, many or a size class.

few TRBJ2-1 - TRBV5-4 TGTGCCAGCAGCTCACGGGATGAGCAGTTCTTC CASSSRDEQFF
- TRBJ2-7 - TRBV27 TGTGCCAGCAGTTTAAACCAGGGCGAGGACGAGCAGTACTTC CASSLNQGEDEQYF
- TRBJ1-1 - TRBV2 TGTGCCAGCAGAGCCGGGACTGAGGTCACTGAAGCTTTCTTT CASRAGTEVTEAFF
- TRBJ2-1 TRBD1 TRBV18 TGTGCCAGCTCATCAGACAGGGGTTCCTACAATGAGCAGTTCTTC CASSSDRGSYNEQFF
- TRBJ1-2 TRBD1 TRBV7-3 TGTGCCAGCAGCCACGACAGGGGGCTTGGCTACACCTTC CASSHDRGLGYTF
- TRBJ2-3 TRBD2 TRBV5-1 TGCGCCAGCAGCGTTAGCGGGGGGCGCACAGATACGCAGTATTTT CASSVSGGRTDTQYF
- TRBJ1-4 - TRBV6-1 TGTGCCAGCAGTGAAGGAGGGACTAATGAAAAACTGTTTTTT CASSEGGTNEKLFF
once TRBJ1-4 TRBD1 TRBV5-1 TGCGCCAGCAGCGTGACAGGGGCGACGGAGGAAAAACTGTTTTTT CASSVTGATEEKLFF
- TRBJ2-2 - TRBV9 TGTGCCAGCAGCTCGAGACACGGGGCCGGGGAGCTGTTTTTT CASSSRHGAGELFF
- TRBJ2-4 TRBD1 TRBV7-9 TGTGCCAGCAGCCGGGGACAGAGCATAAACATTCAGTACTTC CASSRGQSINIQYF
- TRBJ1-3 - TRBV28 TGTGCCAGCAGTTTTCCCGGACAGTCCTCTGGAAACACCATATATTTT CASSFPGQSSGNTIYF
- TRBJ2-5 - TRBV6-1 TGTGCCAGCAGTGAAAACGGACTACAAGAGACCCAGTACTTC CASSENGLQETQYF
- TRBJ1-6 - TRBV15 TGTGCCACCAGCAGAGATCTCCAGGTGGGGGGATATAATTCACCCCTCCACTTT CATSRDLQVGGYNSPLHF
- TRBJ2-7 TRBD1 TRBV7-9 TGTGCCAGCAGCTTTTGGACAGGGGGAGACGAGCAGTACTTC CASSFWTGGDEQYF
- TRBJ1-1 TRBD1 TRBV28 TGTGCCAGCAGTACGGGACAGGGAAGGATCGGCACTGAAGCTTTCTTT CASSTGQGRIGTEAFF
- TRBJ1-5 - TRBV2 TGTGCCAGCAGTTTGTATAGCAATCAGCCCCAGCATTTT CASSLYSNQPQHF
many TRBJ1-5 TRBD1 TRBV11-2 TGTGCCAGCAGCTCGACAGGGACCAATCAGCCCCAGCATTTT CASSSTGTNQPQHF
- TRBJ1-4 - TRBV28 TGTGCCAGCAGTTTCGGAGGTGAAAAACTGTTTTTT CASSFGGEKLFF
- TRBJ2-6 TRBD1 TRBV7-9 TGTGCCAGCAGCCCTCCGGGACAGGTGGTAACTCTTGGCGTCCTGACTTTC CASSPPGQVVTLGVLTF
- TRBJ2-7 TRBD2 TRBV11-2 TGTGCCAGCAGCCGACTAGCGGGGGGAACCTACGAGCAGTACTTC CASSRLAGGTYEQYF
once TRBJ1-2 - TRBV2 TGTGCCAGCGGGGAGGACTATGGCTACACCTTC CASGEDYGYTF
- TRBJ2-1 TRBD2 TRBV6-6 TGTGCCAGCAGAGGACTAGCGGGGGGTGAGCAGTTCTTC CASRGLAGGEQFF
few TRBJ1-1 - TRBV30 TGTGCCTGGAGTGGGGTGGAGATGAACACTGAAGCTTTCTTT CAWSGVEMNTEAFF
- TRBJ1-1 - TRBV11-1 TGTGCCAGCAGCTTAGGTAACAGGAACACTGAAGCTTTCTTT CASSLGNRNTEAFF
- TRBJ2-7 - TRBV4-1 TGCGCCAGCAGCCAAGAGGATTTTGTCAGGTCCAACGAGCAGTACTTC CASSQEDFVRSNEQYF
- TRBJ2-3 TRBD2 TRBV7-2 TGTGCCAGCAGCTTAAAGCGGGGGCCGGCTCCTAGTAGCACAGATACGCAGTATTTT CASSLKRGPAPSSTDTQYF
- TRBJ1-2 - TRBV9 TGTGCCAGCAGCGTTGGGATCTCCGGAGGAGATGGCTACACCTTC CASSVGISGGDGYTF
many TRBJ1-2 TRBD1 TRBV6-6 TGTGCCAGCAGTCAGGAGACAGGGAACTATGGCTACACCTTC CASSQETGNYGYTF
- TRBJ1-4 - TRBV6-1 TGTGCCAGCAGTGCCCTGGGGGGGCGCGATGAAAAACTGTTTTTT CASSALGGRDEKLFF
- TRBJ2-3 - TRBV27 TGTGCCAGCAGTAGGCAGGGGAATAGGGGTTCGGATACGCAGTATTTT CASSRQGNRGSDTQYF
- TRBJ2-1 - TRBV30 TGTGCCTGGAGCACCGGGACACCCAATGAGCAGTTCTTC CAWSTGTPNEQFF
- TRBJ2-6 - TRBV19 TGTGCCAGTAGCCGAGCCGACACCTCTGGGGCCAACGTCCTGACTTTC CASSRADTSGANVLTF
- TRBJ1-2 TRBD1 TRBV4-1 TGCGCCAGCAGCCACCAACAGGGGTTAGACTATGGCTACACCTTC CASSHQQGLDYGYTF
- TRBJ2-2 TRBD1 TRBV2 TGTGCCAGCAGCGGGACAGGGGTCGACACCGGGGAGCTGTTTTTT CASSGTGVDTGELFF
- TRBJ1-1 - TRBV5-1 TGCGCCAGCAGCTGGAGAATGAACACTGAAGCTTTCTTT CASSWRMNTEAFF
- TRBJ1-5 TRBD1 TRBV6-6 TGTGCCAGCAGTTACCAGGGACAGGCCTTCAATCAGCCCCAGCATTTT CASSYQGQAFNQPQHF
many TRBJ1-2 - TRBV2 TGTGCCAGCAGTGTCCGGCAGGGGCGTAACTATGGCTACACCTTC CASSVRQGRNYGYTF
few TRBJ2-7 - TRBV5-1 TGCGCCAGCAGCTTGCAGGCAAACTACGAGCAGTACTTC CASSLQANYEQYF
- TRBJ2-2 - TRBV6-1 TGTGCCAGCAGTGAAGCGGGAGCTCACGCCGGGGAGCTGTTTTTT CASSEAGAHAGELFF
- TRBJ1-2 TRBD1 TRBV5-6 TGTGCCAGCAGCCCTCTCCGGGACAGCGTCTATGGCTACACCTTC CASSPLRDSVYGYTF
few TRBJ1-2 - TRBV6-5 TGTGCCAGCAGCCCCCGCCAGGGAGGCTACTATGGCTACACCTTC CASSPRQGGYYGYTF
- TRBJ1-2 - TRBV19 TGTGCCAGTAGTTCCCGGGACACCCTCTATGGCTACACCTTC CASSSRDTLYGYTF
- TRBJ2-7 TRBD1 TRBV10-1 TGCGCCAGCAGTGAGGTCCCGGACAGGGGCGAGCAGTACTTC CASSEVPDRGEQYF
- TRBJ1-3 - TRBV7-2 TGTGCCAGCAGCTTTGTGCGGGCTGCGGGAAACACCATATATTTT CASSFVRAAGNTIYF
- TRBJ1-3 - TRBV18 TGTGCCAGCTCACCCCGCGCGGCCGACTCTGGAAACACCATATATTTT CASSPRAADSGNTIYF
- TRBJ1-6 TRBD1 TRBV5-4 TGTGCCAGCAGCCCCCGAGGACAGGGGGATAATTCACCCCTCCACTTT CASSPRGQGDNSPLHF
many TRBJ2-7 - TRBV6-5 TGTGCCAGCAGTTACTCGGGCCCCAGCACCTACGAGCAGTACTTC CASSYSGPSTYEQYF
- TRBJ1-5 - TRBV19 TGTGCCAGTAGTATCAGTCCCAATCAGCCCCAGCATTTT CASSISPNQPQHF
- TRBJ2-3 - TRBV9 TGTGCCAGCAGCGTAGTTGCTGGGGGACTCACAGATACGCAGTATTTT CASSVVAGGLTDTQYF
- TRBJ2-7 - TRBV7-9 TGTGCCAGCAGCTCTACGAGCTCCTACGAGCAGTACTTC CASSSTSSYEQYF